This TCR beta chain was recovered during a study of T-cell reconstitution after alpha-beta-depleted transplantation in children. This clonotype was observed a few times. The CDR3 has 15 amino acids. Trimming left V 1 base short and J 2 bases short, with 10 bases between. Germline CDR1 reads SNHLY; CDR2 reads FYNNEI. Unique molecular identifiers were built into the TCRbeta library. TCRdb called the PCR reads again in MiXCR, with one record for every CDR3 protein. The table records 200,000 to 250,000 distinct CDR3 sequences, about 11% of them present only once. The sequence was collected from a human donor who donated a stem cell graft to a child with acute lymphoblastic leukemia. This chain connects TRBV2 to TRBJ2-3; TRBD2 is a possible D gene (6 bases). The sample was PBMCs from the stem cell graft donor, taken from the stem cell graft. The CDR3 nucleotides read TGTGCCAGCAGTGAAGTCGGGACTTACACAGATACGCAGTATTTT. It translates to CASSEVGTYTDTQYF.